This T cell receptor beta chain was sequenced for a study of T cell changes during pregnancy in multiple sclerosis. Produced via immunoSEQ multiplex PCR; TCRdb's table is partial and in-frame only. Here the sample spans 20,000 to 25,000 clones, roughly nine tenths being singletons. Germline CDR1 reads SQVTM; CDR2 reads ANQGSEA. After removal of 5 bases from V and 2 bases from J, the junction contained 13 bases not matched to a gene. This CDR3 has 16 residues. This clone was counted a few times. The sample here was CD4+ T cells from peripheral blood mononuclear cells, taken in the third trimester of pregnancy. The receptor was derived from a female donor in good health, enrolled as a control in a pregnancy study. The rearrangement uses TRBV29-1 and TRBJ2-7; 9 nucleotides align to TRBD2. CDR3 region: CSVRQGGLAGTYEQYF. The CDR3, as DNA: TGCAGCGTTAGACAGGGAGGTCTAGCGGGAACCTACGAGCAGTACTTC.